The sequence of this T cell receptor (beta chain) was determined in a study of T cells in Graves' hyperthyroidism and ophthalmopathy. Using RNA transcripts as the source, TCR beta CDR3 regions were amplified. During a first-round RT-PCR of the TCR CDR3, the HTBI primer set was used. TCRdb fed the multiplex PCR reads into MiXCR, producing one record per CDR3 protein. The sample shows some 460,000 distinct CDR3 sequences, 15% to 18% of them seen only once. An absence of ophthalmopathy progression within 18 months meant stable Graves' hyperthyroidism. The hyperthyroidism was newly diagnosed and had lasted under 2 months; the patients were aged 18 to 65. With 4 bases removed from V and 9 bases from J, the gap between germline ends came to 18 bases. This CDR3 is built from 14 residues. Germline CDR1 reads SGHKS; CDR2 reads YYEKEE (reference sequence). This clonotype showed up many times. Its specificity is unknown.

The study's findings and limits: Among clonotypes expanded in thyroid above 0.001, most were also found in blood.

The rearrangement links TRBV5-5 to TRBJ2-3; tentative D call: TRBD1 (6 bases). The clonotype comes from a woman aged 18-29 years with Graves' hyperthyroidism. Sequencing was done on a sample of blood. CDR3 nucleotides: TGTGCCAGCAGCCTATCCGACTACAGGGTGACGCAGTATTTT. Amino acids: CASSLSDYRVTQYF.